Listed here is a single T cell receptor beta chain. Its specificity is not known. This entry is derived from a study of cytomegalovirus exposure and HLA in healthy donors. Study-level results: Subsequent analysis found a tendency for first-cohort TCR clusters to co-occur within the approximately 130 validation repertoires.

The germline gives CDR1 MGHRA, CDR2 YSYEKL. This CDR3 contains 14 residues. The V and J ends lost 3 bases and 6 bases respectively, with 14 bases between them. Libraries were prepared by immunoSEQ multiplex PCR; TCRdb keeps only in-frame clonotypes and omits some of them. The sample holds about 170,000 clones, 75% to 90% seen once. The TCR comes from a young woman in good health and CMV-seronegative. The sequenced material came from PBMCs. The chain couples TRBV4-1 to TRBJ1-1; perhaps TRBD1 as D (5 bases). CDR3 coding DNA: TGCGCCAGCAGCCATTCCCAGGGTGACCCTGAAGCTTTCTTT. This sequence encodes CASSHSQGDPEAFF.